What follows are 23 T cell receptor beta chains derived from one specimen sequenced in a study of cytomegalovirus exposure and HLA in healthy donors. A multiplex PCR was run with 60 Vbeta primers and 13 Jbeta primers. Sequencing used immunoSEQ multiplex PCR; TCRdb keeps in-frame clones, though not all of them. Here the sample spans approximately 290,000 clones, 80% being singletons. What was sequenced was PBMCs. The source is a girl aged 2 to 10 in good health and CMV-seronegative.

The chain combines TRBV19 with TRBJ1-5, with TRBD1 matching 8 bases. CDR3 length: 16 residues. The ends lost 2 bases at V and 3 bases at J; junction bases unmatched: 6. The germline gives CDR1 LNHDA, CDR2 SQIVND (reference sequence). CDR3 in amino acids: CASSIFQGAINQPQHF. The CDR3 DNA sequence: TGTGCCAGTAGTATATTCCAGGGGGCCATCAATCAGCCCCAGCATTTT.

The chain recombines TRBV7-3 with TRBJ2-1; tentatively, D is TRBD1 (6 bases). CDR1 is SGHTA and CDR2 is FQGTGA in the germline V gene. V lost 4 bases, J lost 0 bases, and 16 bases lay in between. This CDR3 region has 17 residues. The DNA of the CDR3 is TGTGCCAGCAGCTCTCAGCAAAGGGGGAGCTCCTACAATGAGCAGTTCTTC. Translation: CASSSQQRGSSYNEQFF.

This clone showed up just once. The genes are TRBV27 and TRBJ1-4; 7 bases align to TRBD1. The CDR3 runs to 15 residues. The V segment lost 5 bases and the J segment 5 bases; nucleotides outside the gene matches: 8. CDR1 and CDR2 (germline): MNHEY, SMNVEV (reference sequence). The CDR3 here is CASSPQGVQNEKLFF. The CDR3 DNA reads TGTGCCAGCAGTCCCCAGGGGGTACAAAATGAAAAACTGTTTTTT.

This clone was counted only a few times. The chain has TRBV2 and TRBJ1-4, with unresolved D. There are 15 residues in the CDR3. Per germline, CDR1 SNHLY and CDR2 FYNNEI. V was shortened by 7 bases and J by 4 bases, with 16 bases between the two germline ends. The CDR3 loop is CASTLQGADNEKLFF. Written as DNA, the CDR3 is TGTGCCAGCACTCTTCAAGGAGCCGATAATGAAAAACTGTTTTTT.

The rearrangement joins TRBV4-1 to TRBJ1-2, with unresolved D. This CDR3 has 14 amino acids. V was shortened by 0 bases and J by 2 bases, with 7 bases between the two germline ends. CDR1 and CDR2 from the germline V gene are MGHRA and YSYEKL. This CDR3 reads CASSQDFRNYGYTF. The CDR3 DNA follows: TGCGCCAGCAGCCAAGATTTCAGGAACTATGGCTACACCTTC.

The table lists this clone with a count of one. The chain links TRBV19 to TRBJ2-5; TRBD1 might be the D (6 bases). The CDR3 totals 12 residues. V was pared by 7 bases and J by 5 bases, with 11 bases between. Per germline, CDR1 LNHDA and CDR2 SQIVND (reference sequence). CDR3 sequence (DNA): TGTGCCAGTACAGGGGAAAAGGAGACCCAGTACTTC. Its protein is CASTGEKETQYF.

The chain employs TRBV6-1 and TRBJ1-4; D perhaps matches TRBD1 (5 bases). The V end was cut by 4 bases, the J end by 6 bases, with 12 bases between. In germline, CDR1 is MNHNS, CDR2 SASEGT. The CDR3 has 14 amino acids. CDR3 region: CASSVQTVYEKLFF. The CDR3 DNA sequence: TGTGCCAGCAGTGTGCAGACAGTTTATGAAAAACTGTTTTTT.

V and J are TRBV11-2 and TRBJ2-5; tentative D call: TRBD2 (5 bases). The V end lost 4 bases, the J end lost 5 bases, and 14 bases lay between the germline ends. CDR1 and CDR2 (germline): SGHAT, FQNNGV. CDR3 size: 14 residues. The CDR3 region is CASSYSAGQETQYF. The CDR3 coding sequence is TGTGCCAGCAGCTATTCTGCGGGTCAGGAGACCCAGTACTTC.

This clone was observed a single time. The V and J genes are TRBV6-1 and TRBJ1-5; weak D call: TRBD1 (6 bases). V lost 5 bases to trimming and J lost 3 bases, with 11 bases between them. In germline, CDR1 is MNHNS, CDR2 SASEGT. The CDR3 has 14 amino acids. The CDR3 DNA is TGTGCCAGCAGTCTGCGACAGGACAATCAGCCCCAGCATTTT. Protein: CASSLRQDNQPQHF.

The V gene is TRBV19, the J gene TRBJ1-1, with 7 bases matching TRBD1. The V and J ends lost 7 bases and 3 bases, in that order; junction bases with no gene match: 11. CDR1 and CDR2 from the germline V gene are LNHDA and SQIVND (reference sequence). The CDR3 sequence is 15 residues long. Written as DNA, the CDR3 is TGTGCCAGTACCCGGGACAGCCATGGGGACACTGAAGCTTTCTTT. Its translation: CASTRDSHGDTEAFF.

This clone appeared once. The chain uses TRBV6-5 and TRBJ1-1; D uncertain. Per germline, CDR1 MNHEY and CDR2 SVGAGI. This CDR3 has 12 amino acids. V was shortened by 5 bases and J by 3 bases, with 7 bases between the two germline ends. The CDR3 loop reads CASSEAHTEAFF. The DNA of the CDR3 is TGTGCCAGCAGTGAAGCTCACACTGAAGCTTTCTTT.

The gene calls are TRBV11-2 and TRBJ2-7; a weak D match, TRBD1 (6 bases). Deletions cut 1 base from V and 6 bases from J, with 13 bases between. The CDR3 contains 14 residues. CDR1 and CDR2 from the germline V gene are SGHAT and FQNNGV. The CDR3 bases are TGTGCCAGCAGCTTAGTCAACAGGGCGGCCGAGCAGTACTTC. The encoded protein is CASSLVNRAAEQYF.

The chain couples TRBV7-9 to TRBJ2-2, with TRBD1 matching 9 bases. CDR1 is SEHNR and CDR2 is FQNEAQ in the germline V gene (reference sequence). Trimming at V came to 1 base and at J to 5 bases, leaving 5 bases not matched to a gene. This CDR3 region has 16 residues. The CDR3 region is CASSLDRGRPTGELFF. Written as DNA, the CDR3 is TGTGCCAGCAGCTTAGACAGGGGGCGGCCAACCGGGGAGCTGTTTTTT.

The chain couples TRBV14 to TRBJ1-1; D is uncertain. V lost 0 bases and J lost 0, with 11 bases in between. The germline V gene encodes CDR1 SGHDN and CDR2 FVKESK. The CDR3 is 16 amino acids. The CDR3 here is CASSQDWGEVNTEAFF. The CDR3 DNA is TGTGCCAGCAGCCAAGATTGGGGAGAGGTGAACACTGAAGCTTTCTTT. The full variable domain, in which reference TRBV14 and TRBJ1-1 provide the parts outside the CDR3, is EAGVTQFPSHSVIEKGQTVTLRCDPISGHDNLYWYRRVMGKEIKFLLHFVKESKQDESGMPNNRFLAERTGGTYSTLKVQPAELEDSGVYFCASSQDWGEVNTEAFFGQGTRLTVV.

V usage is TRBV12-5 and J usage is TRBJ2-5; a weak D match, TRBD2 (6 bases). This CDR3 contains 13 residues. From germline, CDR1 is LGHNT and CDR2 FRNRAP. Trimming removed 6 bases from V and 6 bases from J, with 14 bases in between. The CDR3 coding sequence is TGTGCTAGTGGGTCGGGGCGGGAAAAGACCCAGTACTTC. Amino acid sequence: CASGSGREKTQYF. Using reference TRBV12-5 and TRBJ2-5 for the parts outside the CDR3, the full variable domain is DARVTQTPRHKVTEMGQEVTMRCQPILGHNTVFWYRQTMMQGLELLAYFRNRAPLDDSGMPKDRFSAEMPDATLATLKIQPSEPRDSAVYFCASGSGREKTQYFGPGTRLLVL.

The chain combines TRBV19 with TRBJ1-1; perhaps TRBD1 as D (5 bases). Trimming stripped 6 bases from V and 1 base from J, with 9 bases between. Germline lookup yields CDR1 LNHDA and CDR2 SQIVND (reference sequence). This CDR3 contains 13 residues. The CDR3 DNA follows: TGTGCCAGTAGCTTGACAGCGAACACTGAAGCTTTCTTT. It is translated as CASSLTANTEAFF. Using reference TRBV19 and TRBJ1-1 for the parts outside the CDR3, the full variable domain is DGGITQSPKYLFRKEGQNVTLSCEQNLNHDAMYWYRQDPGQGLRLIYYSQIVNDFQKGDIAEGYSVSREKKESFPLTVTSAQKNPTAFYLCASSLTANTEAFFGQGTRLTVV.

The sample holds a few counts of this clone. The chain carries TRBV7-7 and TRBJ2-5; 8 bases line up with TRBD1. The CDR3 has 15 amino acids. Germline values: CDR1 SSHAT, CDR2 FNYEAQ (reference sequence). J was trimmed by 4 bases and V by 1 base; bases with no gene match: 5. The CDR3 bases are TGTGCCAGCAGCTTAGGAGGAGACAGGGGAGAGACCCAGTACTTC. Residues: CASSLGGDRGETQYF.

CDR3: CASRRGQGTETQYF. The CDR3 region has the DNA TGTGCCAGCAGGCGGGGACAGGGCACAGAGACCCAGTACTTC. The rearrangement uses TRBV2 and TRBJ2-5; 9 bases line up with TRBD1. With V trimmed by 6 bases and J by 4 bases, 6 bases remained unmatched. The CDR3 has 14 amino acids. CDR1 is SNHLY, CDR2 FYNNEI, per germline.

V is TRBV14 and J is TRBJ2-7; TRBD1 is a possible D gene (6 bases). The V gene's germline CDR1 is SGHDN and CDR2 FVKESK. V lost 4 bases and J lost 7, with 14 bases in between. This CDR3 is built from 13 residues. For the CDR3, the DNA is TGTGCCAGCAGCCCCCTGGCTACAGGGGAGCAGTACTTC. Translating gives CASSPLATGEQYF.

CDR3 region: CASSTPQGSYGYTF. As DNA, the CDR3 is TGTGCCAGTAGTACCCCACAGGGTTCCTATGGCTACACCTTC. The chain combines TRBV19 with TRBJ1-2, with TRBD1 as a possible D gene (6 bases). The germline V and J ends were trimmed by 4 bases and 4 bases, with 13 bases remaining between them. CDR3 size: 14 residues. Germline CDR1 LNHDA, CDR2 SQIVND (reference sequence).

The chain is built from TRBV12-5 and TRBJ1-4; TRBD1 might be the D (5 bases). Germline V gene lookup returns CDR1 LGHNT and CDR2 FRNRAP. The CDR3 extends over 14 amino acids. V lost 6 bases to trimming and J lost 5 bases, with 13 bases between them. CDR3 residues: CASGKDSVNEKLFF. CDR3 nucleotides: TGTGCTAGTGGGAAAGACAGTGTAAATGAAAAACTGTTTTTT.

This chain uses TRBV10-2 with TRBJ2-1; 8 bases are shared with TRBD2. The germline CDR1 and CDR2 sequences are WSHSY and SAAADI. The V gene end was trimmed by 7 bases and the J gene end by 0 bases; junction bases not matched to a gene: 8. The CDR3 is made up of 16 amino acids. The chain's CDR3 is CASTPTSESSYNEQFF. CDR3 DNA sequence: TGCGCCAGCACCCCGACTAGCGAGAGCTCCTACAATGAGCAGTTCTTC.

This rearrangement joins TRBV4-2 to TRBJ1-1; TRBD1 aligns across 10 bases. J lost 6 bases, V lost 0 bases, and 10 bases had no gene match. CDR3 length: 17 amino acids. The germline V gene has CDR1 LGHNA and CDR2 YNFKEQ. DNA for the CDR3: TGTGCCAGCAGCCAAGAGGGGCCGGACAGGGGGGAAGCTGAAGCTTTCTTT. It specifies CASSQEGPDRGEAEAFF.